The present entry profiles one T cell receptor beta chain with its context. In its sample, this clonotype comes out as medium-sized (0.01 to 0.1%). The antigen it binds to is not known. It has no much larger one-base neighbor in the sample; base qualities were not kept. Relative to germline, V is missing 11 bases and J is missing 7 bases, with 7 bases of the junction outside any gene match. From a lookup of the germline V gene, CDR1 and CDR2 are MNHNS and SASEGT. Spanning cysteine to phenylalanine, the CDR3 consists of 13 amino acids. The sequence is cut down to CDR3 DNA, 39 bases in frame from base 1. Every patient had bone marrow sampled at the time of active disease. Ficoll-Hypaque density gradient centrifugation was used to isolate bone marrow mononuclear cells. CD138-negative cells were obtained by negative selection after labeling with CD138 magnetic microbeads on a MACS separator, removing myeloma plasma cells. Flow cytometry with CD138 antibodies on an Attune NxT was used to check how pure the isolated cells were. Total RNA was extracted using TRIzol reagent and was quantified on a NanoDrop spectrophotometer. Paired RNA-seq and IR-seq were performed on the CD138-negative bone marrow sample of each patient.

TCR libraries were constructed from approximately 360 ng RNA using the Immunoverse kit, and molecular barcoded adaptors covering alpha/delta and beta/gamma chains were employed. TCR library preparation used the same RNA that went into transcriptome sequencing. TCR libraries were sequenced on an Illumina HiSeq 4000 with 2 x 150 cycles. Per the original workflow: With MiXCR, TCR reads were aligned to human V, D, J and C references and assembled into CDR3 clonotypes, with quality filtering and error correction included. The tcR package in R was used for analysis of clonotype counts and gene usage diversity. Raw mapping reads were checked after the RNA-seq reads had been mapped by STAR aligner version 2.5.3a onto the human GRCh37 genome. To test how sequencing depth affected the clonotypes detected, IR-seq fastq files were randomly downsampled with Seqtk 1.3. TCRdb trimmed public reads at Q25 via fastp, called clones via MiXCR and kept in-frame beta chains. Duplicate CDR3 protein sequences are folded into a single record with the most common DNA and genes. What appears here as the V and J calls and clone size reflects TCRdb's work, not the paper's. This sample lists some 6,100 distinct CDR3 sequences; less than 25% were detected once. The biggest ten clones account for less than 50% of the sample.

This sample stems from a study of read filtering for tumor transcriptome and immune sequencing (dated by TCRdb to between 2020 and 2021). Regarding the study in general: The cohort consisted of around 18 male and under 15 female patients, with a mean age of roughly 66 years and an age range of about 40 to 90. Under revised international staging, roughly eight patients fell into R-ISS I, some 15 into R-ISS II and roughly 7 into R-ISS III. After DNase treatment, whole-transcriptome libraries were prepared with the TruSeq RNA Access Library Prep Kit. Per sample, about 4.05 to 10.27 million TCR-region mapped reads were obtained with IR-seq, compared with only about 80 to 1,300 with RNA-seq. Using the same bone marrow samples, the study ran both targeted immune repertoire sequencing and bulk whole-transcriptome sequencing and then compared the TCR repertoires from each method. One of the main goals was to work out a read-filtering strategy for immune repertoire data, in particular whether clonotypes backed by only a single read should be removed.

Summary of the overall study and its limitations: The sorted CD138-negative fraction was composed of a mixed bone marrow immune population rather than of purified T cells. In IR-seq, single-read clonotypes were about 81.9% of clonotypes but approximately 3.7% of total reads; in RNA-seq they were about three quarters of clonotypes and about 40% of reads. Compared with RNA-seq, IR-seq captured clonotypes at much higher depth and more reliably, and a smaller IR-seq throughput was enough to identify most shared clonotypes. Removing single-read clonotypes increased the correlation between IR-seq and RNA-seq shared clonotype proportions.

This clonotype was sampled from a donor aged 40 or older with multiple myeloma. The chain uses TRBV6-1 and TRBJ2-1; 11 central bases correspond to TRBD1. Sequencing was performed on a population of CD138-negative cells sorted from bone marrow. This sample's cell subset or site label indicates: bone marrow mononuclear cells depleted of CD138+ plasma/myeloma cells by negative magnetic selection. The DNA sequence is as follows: TGTGCCGCACGGACAGGGGGCAGGAATGAGCAGTTCTTC. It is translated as CAARTGGRNEQFF.